These 29 T cell receptor beta chains share one sample of origin, sequenced in a study of T cell repertoires in cytomegalovirus infection. Antigen specificity for these receptors is unknown. In TCRdb, the reads were re-called with MiXCR into one record per CDR3 protein. This sample has about 920,000 distinct CDR3 sequences; about 33% occur once, and the top ten carry around 15%. The sequencing here drew on cultured CD8+ T cells from PBMCs, taken from culture after CMV antigen stimulation. The receptor source for this set is a human donor in good health (CMV status not recorded). Some clones in this sample may be carry-over from other donors' samples.

This chain links TRBV20-1 with TRBJ1-1; tentative D call: TRBD1 (6 bases). Germline lookup yields CDR1 DFQATT and CDR2 SNEGSKA (reference sequence). The length of the CDR3 is 16 residues. V lost 6 bases to trimming and J lost 0 bases, with 20 bases between them. CDR3 DNA sequence: TGCAGTGCACCGCCGGGGGCCGTAACCATGAACACTGAAGCTTTCTTT. The encoded protein is CSAPPGAVTMNTEAFF.

The chain carries TRBV6-2 or TRBV6-3 and TRBJ2-1, with 8 bases lining up with TRBD1. Unmatched junction bases numbered 11, after V lost 9 bases and J lost 4 bases. The CDR3 covers 15 residues. Germline CDR1 MNHEY, CDR2 SVGEGT. CDR3 sequence reads: CASTARDRRYNEQFF. The CDR3 DNA follows: TGTGCCAGTACCGCCCGGGACAGGCGATACAATGAGCAGTTCTTC.

The chain couples TRBV24-1 to TRBJ1-1, with D unresolved. Germline loops: CDR1 KGHDR, CDR2 SFDVKD. V lost 3 bases and J 0 bases, leaving 4 bases between the germline ends. The CDR3 consists of 13 residues. CDR3 sequence reads: CATSDPLNTEAFF. The CDR3 DNA follows: TGTGCCACCAGTGATCCACTGAACACTGAAGCTTTCTTT.

This clonotype occurred a few times. The CDR3 nucleotides are TGTGCCAGCACTTCGATGGGCGAAAGCACAGATACGCAGTATTTT. This sequence encodes CASTSMGESTDTQYF. The chain combines TRBV7-3 with TRBJ2-3; no clear D. The CDR3 extends over 15 amino acids. Germline CDR1 is SGHTA and CDR2 is FQGTGA. The V end lost 7 bases, the J end lost 0 bases, and 14 bases lay between the germline ends.

This clonotype was observed a handful of times. The chain links TRBV7-9 to TRBJ2-7; the D gene is possibly TRBD1 (6 bases). The CDR3 spans 14 residues. Germline CDR1 reads SEHNR; CDR2 reads FQNEAQ (reference sequence). Deletions cut 5 bases from V and 2 bases from J, with 13 bases between. The CDR3 DNA reads TGTGCCAGCAGCCTTGTGGACAGTCCCTACGAGCAGTACTTC. As protein: CASSLVDSPYEQYF.

The chain has TRBV5-4 and TRBJ2-4; the match to TRBD2 covers 7 bases. The V gene end was trimmed by 1 base and the J gene end by 1 base; junction bases not matched to a gene: 5. The V gene's germline CDR1 is SGHNT and CDR2 YYREEE (reference sequence). The CDR3 length is 16 residues. This chain's CDR3 is CASSLSGGRAKNIQYF. CDR3 in DNA: TGTGCCAGCAGCTTGTCCGGGGGGAGGGCCAAAAACATTCAGTACTTC.

In this sample, this clonotype turned up many times. The CDR3 loop is CASSLSVPTGELFF. CDR3 nucleotide sequence: TGTGCCAGCAGTTTATCCGTCCCGACCGGGGAGCTGTTTTTT. The chain combines TRBV27 with TRBJ2-2; D unresolved. V shed 0 bases and J shed 5 bases, with 7 bases lying between them. The CDR3 is 14 residues long. Germline V gene sequence: CDR1 MNHEY, CDR2 SMNVEV (reference sequence).

This clonotype was seen only a few times. V gene TRBV13 combines with J gene TRBJ2-1; no clear D gene. This CDR3 contains 12 residues. Germline assignment: CDR1 PRHDT and CDR2 FYEKMQ (reference sequence). The germline V and J ends were trimmed by 1 base and 8 bases, with 6 bases remaining between them. The DNA for the CDR3 is TGTGCCAGCAGCTTAGATGCACATGAGCAGTTCTTC. Translating it yields CASSLDAHEQFF.

In the case of this clonotype: At one end, the junction sequence differs from germline, possibly due to a read error. The genes are TRBV28 and TRBJ2-4, with 14 bases aligning to TRBD2. The germline V gene has CDR1 MDHEN and CDR2 SYDVKM. CDR3 length equals 19 residues. The CDR3 nucleotides are TGTGCCAACAGTACCCTGGCACCCGGACTAGCGGGGGGCAAAAACATTCAGTACTTC. Amino acid sequence: CANSTLAPGLAGGKNIQYF.

The rearrangement joins TRBV20-1 to TRBJ2-2; the D gene is possibly TRBD2 (6 bases). This CDR3 spans 15 amino acids. Germline lookup yields CDR1 DFQATT and CDR2 SNEGSKA (reference sequence). With 1 base removed from V and 3 bases from J, the gap between germline ends came to 12 bases. For the CDR3, the DNA is TGCAGTGCTAGAGTCACGGGGAGGTACACCGGGGAGCTGTTTTTT. This sequence encodes CSARVTGRYTGELFF.

The chain uses TRBV29-1 and TRBJ2-1; 9 bases line up with TRBD1. The CDR3 is made up of 13 amino acids. The V and J ends lost 6 bases and 5 bases, in that order; junction bases with no gene match: 5. Germline lookup yields CDR1 SQVTM and CDR2 ANQGSEA. CDR3 bases: TGCAGCGTGGGGGACAGGGTGCACAATGAGCAGTTCTTC. It yields the protein CSVGDRVHNEQFF.

This clonotype was counted between two and nine times. The germline gene is not matched at one end of the junction; a read error may be the cause. The chain carries TRBV4-1 and TRBJ1-4; 7 nucleotides agree with TRBD1. Germline CDR1 reads MGHRA; CDR2 reads YSYEKL. There are 16 residues in the CDR3. CDR3 bases: TGCGCCAGTAGCCAAGTGGACAGGACAACTAATGAAAAACTGTTTTTT. Its translation is CASSQVDRTTNEKLFF.

The chain recombines TRBV6-2 or TRBV6-3 with TRBJ1-1, with D maybe TRBD1 (6 bases). This CDR3 comprises 15 residues. Trimming removed 5 bases from V and 6 bases from J, with 19 bases in between. CDR1 and CDR2 (germline): MNHEY, SVGEGT. This CDR3 reads CASSKLLVQGSEAFF. CDR3 DNA sequence: TGTGCCAGCAGTAAACTACTGGTGCAGGGGTCTGAAGCTTTCTTT.

This clonotype was recorded only once. Compared with germline, one end of the junction differs, possibly owing to a read error. The J gene is TRBJ2-1, the V gene TRBV7-8, with 10 positions matching TRBD1. CDR3 length: 15 amino acids. Per germline, CDR1 SGHVS and CDR2 FQNEAQ. The CDR3 region has the DNA TGTGCCAACAGCTTTCCGGGACAGGGGCTCCATGAGCAGTTCTTC. Its protein is CANSFPGQGLHEQFF.

Worth noting for this clonotype: One end of the junction fails to match germline, which may point to a read error. V gene TRBV27 combines with J gene TRBJ2-3; D might be TRBD2 (5 bases). The germline V gene encodes CDR1 MNHEY and CDR2 SMNVEV (reference sequence). CDR3 length: 13 amino acids. DNA of the CDR3: TGTGCCAGCAGTGCCCCTAGCACAGATATGCAGTATTTT. Residues: CASSAPSTDMQYF.

The chain employs TRBV5-4 and TRBJ1-2; tentative D call: TRBD1 (6 bases). CDR1 is SGHNT, CDR2 YYREEE, per germline (reference sequence). V lost 4 bases, J lost 8 bases, and 18 bases lay in between. CDR3 length: 14 residues. The CDR3 loop is CASSPEGGLGGYTF. The CDR3 region has the DNA TGTGCCAGCAGCCCCGAGGGGGGACTGGGGGGCTACACCTTC.

This clonotype was seen many times. This chain links TRBV7-8 with TRBJ2-1, with 9 bases that match TRBD2. Germline lookup yields CDR1 SGHVS and CDR2 FQNEAQ. There are 18 residues in the CDR3. The trim removed 5 bases at V and 0 bases at J, leaving 11 bases unmatched. Here the CDR3 reads CASSRRASGASSYNEQFF. The CDR3, as DNA: TGTGCCAGCAGCCGGCGGGCTAGCGGGGCCAGCTCCTACAATGAGCAGTTCTTC.

The V call is TRBV12-3 or TRBV12-4, the J call TRBJ1-1; 9 nucleotides agree with TRBD1. CDR3 length: 15 amino acids. Unmatched junction bases numbered 6, after V lost 6 bases and J lost 1 base. The CDR3 spells CASRPRTGANTEAFF. The CDR3, as DNA: TGTGCCAGCAGACCCCGGACAGGGGCGAACACTGAAGCTTTCTTT.

This chain joins TRBV3-1 and TRBJ2-2; possible D gene TRBD2, 5 bases. Between the trimmed V and J ends, which lost 4 bases and 2 bases, there was a span of 23 bases. The CDR3 is 19 amino acids. Germline V gene lookup returns CDR1 LGHDT and CDR2 YNNKEL (reference sequence). The CDR3 DNA is TGTGCCAGCAGCCCTAGATTTCAGGCGGGTTTTGGAAACACCGGGGAGCTGTTTTTT. It codes for CASSPRFQAGFGNTGELFF.

CDR3 sequence reads: CASSYAGDTQYF. CDR3 nucleotide sequence: TGTGCCAGCAGTTACGCCGGTGATACGCAGTATTTT. The rearrangement links TRBV6-2 or TRBV6-3 to TRBJ2-3; D is unresolved. The CDR3 spans 12 residues. Trimming removed 2 bases from V and 6 bases from J, with 6 bases in between. Germline V gives CDR1 MNHEY, CDR2 SVGEGT.

The chain has TRBV7-9 and TRBJ1-6; 7 bases are a match to TRBD1. J gave up 7 bases and V 6 bases, and 6 bases lay outside the gene matches. The CDR3 is made up of 14 amino acids. Germline V gene lookup returns CDR1 SEHNR and CDR2 FQNEAQ (reference sequence). CDR3 sequence: CASRLGQKNSPLHF. The DNA for the CDR3 is TGTGCCAGCAGGTTGGGACAGAAAAATTCACCCCTCCACTTT.

This clonotype was observed at least ten times. This chain connects TRBV7-9 to TRBJ2-2, with 9 positions matching TRBD1. V lost 4 bases to trimming and J lost 3 bases; unmatched junction nucleotides: 6. CDR1 and CDR2 (germline): SEHNR, FQNEAQ (reference sequence). The CDR3 contains 16 residues. The CDR3 region is CASSSLQGADTGELFF. The DNA of the CDR3 is TGTGCCAGCAGCTCGTTACAGGGGGCAGACACCGGGGAGCTGTTTTTT. Complete variable domain (other parts from reference TRBV7-9 and TRBJ2-2): DTGVSQNPRHKITKRGQNVTFRCDPISEHNRLYWYRQTLGQGPEFLTYFQNEAQLEKSRLLSDRFSAERPKGSFSTLEIQRTEQGDSAMYLCASSSLQGADTGELFFGEGSRLTVL.

The chain uses TRBV27 and TRBJ1-5; D gene unclear. The V end lost 4 bases, the J end lost 4 bases, and 11 bases lay between the germline ends. The CDR3 is 14 residues long. Looked up from germline, CDR1 is MNHEY and CDR2 is SMNVEV (reference sequence). The chain's CDR3 is CASSSRRINQPQHF. As DNA, the CDR3 is TGTGCCAGCAGTTCCCGACGGATAAATCAGCCCCAGCATTTT.

The chain joins TRBV5-4 to TRBJ2-7; D is undetermined. Germline V lookup: CDR1 SGHNT, CDR2 YYREEE (reference sequence). Trimming took 2 bases from V and 6 from J, leaving 12 bases between them. This CDR3 is 13 amino acids long. The CDR3: CASSFDLSSEQYF. The CDR3 bases are TGTGCCAGCAGCTTCGACCTCTCAAGCGAGCAGTACTTC.

Many counts were recorded for this clonotype. The J gene is TRBJ2-7, the V gene TRBV7-9; 9 bases line up with TRBD1. J was trimmed by 0 bases and V by 4 bases; bases with no gene match: 4. CDR1 is SEHNR, CDR2 FQNEAQ, per germline (reference sequence). The CDR3 is 15 residues long. In DNA, the CDR3 is TGTGCCAGCAGCTCCGGGACAGGGAGCTCCTACGAGCAGTACGTC. Encoded protein: CASSSGTGSSYEQYV.

The rearrangement links TRBV27 to TRBJ2-2, with 7 bases identical to TRBD1. J gave up 6 bases and V 5 bases, and 3 bases lay outside the gene matches. This CDR3 contains 13 residues. Germline values: CDR1 MNHEY, CDR2 SMNVEV (reference sequence). This CDR3 is CASSNTGAGELFF. CDR3 DNA: TGTGCCAGCAGTAATACAGGGGCCGGGGAGCTGTTTTTT.

V is TRBV27 and J is TRBJ2-2; 7 bases match TRBD1. This CDR3 has 14 residues. CDR1 is MNHEY and CDR2 is SMNVEV in the germline V gene (reference sequence). Unmatched junction bases numbered 7, after V lost 6 bases and J lost 6 bases. This chain's CDR3 is CASSLGTVAGELFF. The CDR3 region has the DNA TGTGCCAGCAGCCTGGGGACAGTCGCCGGGGAGCTGTTTTTT.

V and J are TRBV6-5 and TRBJ2-3; no definite D call. CDR1 is MNHEY, CDR2 SVGAGI, per germline. Trimming cost V 0 bases and J 2 bases, with 21 bases left between them. This CDR3 spans 19 amino acids. DNA for the CDR3: TGTGCCAGCAGTTACTCGATAAGGGCAGTCCTATCTCTCACAGATACGCAGTATTTT. It specifies CASSYSIRAVLSLTDTQYF.

This clonotype was picked up a small number of times. This chain joins TRBV5-8 and TRBJ2-5; TRBD1 matches 9 bases. CDR1 is SGHTS and CDR2 is YDEGEE in the germline V gene. This CDR3 region has 16 residues. V was pared by 0 bases and J by 5 bases, with 8 bases of the junction left unmatched. This CDR3 is CASSLAPGQGLETQYF. The CDR3 coding sequence is TGTGCCAGCAGCTTGGCCCCGGGACAGGGATTGGAGACCCAGTACTTC.